The rows below give T cell receptor beta chains drawn from one sample of a study of blood T cell repertoires in COVID-19. TCRdb's copy holds only in-frame clones and misses some; the assay was immunoSEQ multiplex PCR. The sample lists 60,000 to 95,000 clones, under 80% occurring once. Material: peripheral blood. These receptors came from a human donor with acute or convalescent COVID-19. The donor label of this sample is uncertain. Each CDR3 is given with its conserved first and last residue. Each record gives: CDR3 protein, CDR3 DNA, clone size, V gene, D gene, J gene. The D gene is left open where the match is weak. The size entry is marked missing in some rows and otherwise reads once, few, many or a size class.

CDR3: CATGGKDTQYF; DNA: TGTGCAACAGGGGGTAAAGATACGCAGTATTTT; size: few; V: TRBV19; D: TRBD1; J: TRBJ2-3
CDR3: CASSRATTGILETQYF; DNA: TGCGCCAGCAGCCGGGCTACGACAGGGATCCTAGAGACCCAGTACTTC; size: NA; V: TRBV5-1; D: TRBD1; J: TRBJ2-5
CDR3: CASSQTSGSEQFF; DNA: TGTGCCAGCAGTCAGACTAGCGGGTCTGAGCAGTTCTTC; size: NA; V: TRBV6-5; D: TRBD2; J: TRBJ2-1
CDR3: CASSQGGGLVTDTQYF; DNA: TGCGCCAGCAGCCAAGGCGGGGGGCTAGTCACAGATACGCAGTATTTT; size: NA; V: TRBV4-3; D: TRBD2; J: TRBJ2-3
CDR3: CATGSPPGLAGSTDTQYF; DNA: TGTGCCACCGGAAGCCCTCCGGGACTAGCGGGGAGCACAGATACGCAGTATTTT; size: NA; V: TRBV24-1; D: TRBD2; J: TRBJ2-3
CDR3: CASSNPASGNYEQYF; DNA: TGCGCCAGCAGCAACCCCGCAAGCGGGAACTACGAGCAGTACTTC; size: NA; V: TRBV5-1; D: TRBD2; J: TRBJ2-7
CDR3: CASSLLAGDLDTQYF; DNA: TGCGCCAGCAGCTTGCTAGCGGGAGATCTAGATACGCAGTATTTT; size: NA; V: TRBV5-1; D: TRBD2; J: TRBJ2-3
CDR3: CASTNWRTVSGNTIYF; DNA: TGTGCCAGCACCAATTGGAGGACGGTCTCTGGAAACACCATATATTTT; size: few; V: TRBV2; D: NA; J: TRBJ1-3
CDR3: CASSPGNTYEQYF; DNA: TGTGCCAGCAGCCCAGGGAATACCTACGAGCAGTACTTC; size: few; V: TRBV28; D: NA; J: TRBJ2-7
CDR3: CSVARDYYGYTF; DNA: TGCAGCGTTGCCCGGGATTACTATGGCTACACCTTC; size: NA; V: TRBV29-1; D: NA; J: TRBJ1-2
CDR3: CAWSRREGDTQYF; DNA: TGTGCCTGGAGTAGGAGGGAGGGAGATACGCAGTATTTT; size: NA; V: TRBV30; D: TRBD2; J: TRBJ2-3
CDR3: CASSPQGLLTGELFF; DNA: TGTGCCAGCAGTCCACAGGGGCTTCTCACCGGGGAGCTGTTTTTT; size: NA; V: TRBV27; D: TRBD1; J: TRBJ2-2
CDR3: CASSLTGGGNEQYF; DNA: TGCGCCAGCAGCTTGACAGGGGGCGGGAACGAGCAGTACTTC; size: NA; V: TRBV5-1; D: TRBD1; J: TRBJ2-7
CDR3: CSASPGLATYEQYF; DNA: TGCAGTGCCAGTCCGGGACTAGCGACCTACGAGCAGTACTTC; size: NA; V: TRBV20-1; D: TRBD2; J: TRBJ2-7
CDR3: CASSPRRGLGDTQYF; DNA: TGTGCCAGCAGCCCAAGAAGGGGACTTGGAGATACGCAGTATTTT; size: few; V: TRBV3-1/TRBV3-2; D: NA; J: TRBJ2-3
CDR3: CASSPEGTGMNQPQHF; DNA: TGTGCCAGCTCACCAGAAGGTACAGGGATGAATCAGCCCCAGCATTTT; size: NA; V: TRBV18; D: NA; J: TRBJ1-5
CDR3: CASSLQAANTGELFF; DNA: TGTGCCAGCAGTCTACAGGCCGCGAACACCGGGGAGCTGTTTTTT; size: NA; V: TRBV6-6; D: NA; J: TRBJ2-2
CDR3: CASSTPTGGREPQHF; DNA: TGTGCCAGCAGTACCCCCACAGGGGGCCGAGAGCCCCAGCATTTT; size: once; V: TRBV28; D: TRBD1; J: TRBJ1-5
CDR3: CASSAGLAGPLYF; DNA: TGTGCCAGCAGCGCGGGACTAGCGGGCCCTTTGTACTTC; size: NA; V: TRBV7-9; D: TRBD2; J: TRBJ2-5
CDR3: CASSPLAARETQYF; DNA: TGTGCCAGCTCACCACTAGCGGCGAGGGAGACCCAGTACTTC; size: once; V: TRBV18; D: NA; J: TRBJ2-5
CDR3: CASSQDLGQVQPQHF; DNA: TGTGCCAGCAGCCAAGATCTAGGACAAGTGCAGCCCCAGCATTTT; size: NA; V: TRBV4-2; D: NA; J: TRBJ1-5
CDR3: CASSVNRESYTF; DNA: TGTGCCAGCAGCGTAAATAGGGAGAGCTACACCTTC; size: NA; V: TRBV7-9; D: NA; J: TRBJ1-2
CDR3: CASTGTPGQGGSGANVLTF; DNA: TGTGCCAGCACGGGAACCCCGGGACAGGGGGGCTCTGGGGCCAACGTCCTGACTTTC; size: NA; V: TRBV3-1/TRBV3-2; D: TRBD1; J: TRBJ2-6
CDR3: CATSDFSSAGGLGDTQYF; DNA: TGTGCCACCAGTGATTTTTCCTCAGCGGGAGGGCTCGGGGATACGCAGTATTTT; size: once; V: TRBV24-1; D: TRBD2; J: TRBJ2-3
CDR3: CASSSIRGSGYEQYF; DNA: TGCGCCAGCAGCTCGATACGTGGTAGCGGTTACGAGCAGTACTTC; size: NA; V: TRBV5-1; D: NA; J: TRBJ2-7
CDR3: CASRTTGVDNSPLHF; DNA: TGTGCCAGCAGAACGACAGGGGTCGATAATTCACCCCTCCACTTT; size: few; V: TRBV28; D: TRBD1; J: TRBJ1-6
CDR3: CASKRVAGNQETQYF; DNA: TGCGCCAGCAAAAGGGTGGCGGGGAACCAAGAGACCCAGTACTTC; size: NA; V: TRBV10-2; D: NA; J: TRBJ2-5
CDR3: CASSAGLAGGNTQYF; DNA: TGTGCCAGCAGTGCGGGACTAGCGGGGGGGAATACGCAGTATTTT; size: few; V: TRBV6-2/TRBV6-3; D: TRBD2; J: TRBJ2-3